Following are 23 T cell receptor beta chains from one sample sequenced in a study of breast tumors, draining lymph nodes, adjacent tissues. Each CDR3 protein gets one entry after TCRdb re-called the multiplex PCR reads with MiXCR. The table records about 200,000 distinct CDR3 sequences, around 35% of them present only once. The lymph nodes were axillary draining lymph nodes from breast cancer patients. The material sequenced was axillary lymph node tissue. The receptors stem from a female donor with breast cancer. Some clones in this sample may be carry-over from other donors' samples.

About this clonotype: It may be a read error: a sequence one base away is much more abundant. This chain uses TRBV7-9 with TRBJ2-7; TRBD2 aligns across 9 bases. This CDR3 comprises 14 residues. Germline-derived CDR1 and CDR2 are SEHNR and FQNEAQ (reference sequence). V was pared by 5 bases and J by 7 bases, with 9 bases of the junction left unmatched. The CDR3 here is CASSGLAGSREQYF. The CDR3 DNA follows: TGTGCCAGCAGCGGGCTAGCGGGGTCCAGGGAGCAGTACTTC.

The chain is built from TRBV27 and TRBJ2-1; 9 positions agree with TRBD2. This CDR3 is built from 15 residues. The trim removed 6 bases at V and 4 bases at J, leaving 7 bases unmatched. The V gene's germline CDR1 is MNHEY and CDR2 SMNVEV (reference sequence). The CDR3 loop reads CASRLGTSQYNEQFF. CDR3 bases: TGTGCCAGCAGGCTCGGGACTAGCCAATACAATGAGCAGTTCTTC.

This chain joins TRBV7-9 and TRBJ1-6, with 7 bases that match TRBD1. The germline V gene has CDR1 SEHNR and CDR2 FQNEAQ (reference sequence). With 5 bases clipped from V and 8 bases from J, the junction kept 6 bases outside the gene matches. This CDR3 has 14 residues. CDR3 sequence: CASSRGGADSPLHF. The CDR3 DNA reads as TGTGCCAGCAGCAGAGGGGGCGCGGATTCACCCCTCCACTTT.

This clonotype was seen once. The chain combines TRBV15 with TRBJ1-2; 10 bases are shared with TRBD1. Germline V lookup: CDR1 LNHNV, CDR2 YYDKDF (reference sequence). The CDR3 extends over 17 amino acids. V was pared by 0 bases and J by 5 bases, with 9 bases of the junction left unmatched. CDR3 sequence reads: CATSRDSRDRGWYGYTF. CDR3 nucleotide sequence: TGTGCCACCAGCAGAGATTCGCGGGACAGGGGATGGTATGGCTACACCTTC. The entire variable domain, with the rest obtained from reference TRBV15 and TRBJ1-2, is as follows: DAMVIQNPRYQVTQFGKPVTLSCSQTLNHNVMYWYQQKSSQAPKLLFHYYDKDFNNEADTPDNFQSRRPNTSFCFLDIRSPGLGDTAMYLCATSRDSRDRGWYGYTFGSGTRLTVV.

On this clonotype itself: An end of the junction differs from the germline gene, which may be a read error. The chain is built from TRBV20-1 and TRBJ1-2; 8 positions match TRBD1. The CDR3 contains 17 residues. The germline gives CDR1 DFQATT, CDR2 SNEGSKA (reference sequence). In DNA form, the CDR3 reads TGCAGTGCTAGAGACCCGACCGCACAGGGGGGGGTCTATGGCTACACCTTT. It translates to CSARDPTAQGGVYGYTF.

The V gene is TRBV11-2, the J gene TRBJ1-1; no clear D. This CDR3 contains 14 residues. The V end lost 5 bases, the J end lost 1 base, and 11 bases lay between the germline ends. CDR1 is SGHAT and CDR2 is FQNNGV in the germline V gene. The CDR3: CASSAERPNTEAFF. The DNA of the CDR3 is TGTGCCAGCAGCGCCGAGCGGCCGAACACTGAAGCTTTCTTT.

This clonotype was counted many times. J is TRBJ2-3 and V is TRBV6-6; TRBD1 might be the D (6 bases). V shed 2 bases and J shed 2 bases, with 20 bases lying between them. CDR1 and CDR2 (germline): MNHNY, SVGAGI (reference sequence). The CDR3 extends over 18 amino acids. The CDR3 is CASSYRERGGHDTDTQYF. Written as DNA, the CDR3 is TGTGCCAGCAGTTACAGGGAGCGAGGGGGACATGACACAGATACGCAGTATTTT.

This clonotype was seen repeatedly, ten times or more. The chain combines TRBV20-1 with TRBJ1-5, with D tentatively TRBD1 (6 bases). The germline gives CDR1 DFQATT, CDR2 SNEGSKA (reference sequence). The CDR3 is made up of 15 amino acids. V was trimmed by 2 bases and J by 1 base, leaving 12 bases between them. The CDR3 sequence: CSARRGGWSNQPQHF. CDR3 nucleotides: TGCAGTGCTAGACGGGGGGGCTGGAGCAATCAGCCCCAGCATTTT.

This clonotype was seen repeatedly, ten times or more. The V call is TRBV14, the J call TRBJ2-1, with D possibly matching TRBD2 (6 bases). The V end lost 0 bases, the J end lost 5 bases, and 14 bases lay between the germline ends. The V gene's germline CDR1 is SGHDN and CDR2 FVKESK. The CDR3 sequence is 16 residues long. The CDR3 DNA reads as TGTGCCAGCAGCCAAGAGCATGTCTGGGGGGACAATGAGCAGTTCTTC. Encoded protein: CASSQEHVWGDNEQFF.

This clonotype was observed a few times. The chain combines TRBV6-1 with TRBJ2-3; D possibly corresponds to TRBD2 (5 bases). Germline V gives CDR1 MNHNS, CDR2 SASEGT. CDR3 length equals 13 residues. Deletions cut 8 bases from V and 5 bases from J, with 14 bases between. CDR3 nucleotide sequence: TGTGCCAGCGGACTGGGATTGAGAGATACGCAGTATTTT. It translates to CASGLGLRDTQYF.

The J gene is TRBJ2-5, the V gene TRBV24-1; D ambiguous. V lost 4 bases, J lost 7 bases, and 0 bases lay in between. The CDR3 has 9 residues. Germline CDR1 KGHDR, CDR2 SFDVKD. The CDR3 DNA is TGTGCCACCAGTGAGACCCAGTACTTC. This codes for CATSETQYF.

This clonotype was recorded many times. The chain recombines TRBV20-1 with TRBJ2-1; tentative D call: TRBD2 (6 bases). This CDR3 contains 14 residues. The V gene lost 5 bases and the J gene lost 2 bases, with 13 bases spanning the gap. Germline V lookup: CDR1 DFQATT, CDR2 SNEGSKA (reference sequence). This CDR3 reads CSASGTPTYNEQFF. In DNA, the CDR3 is TGCAGTGCTTCCGGGACTCCGACCTACAATGAGCAGTTCTTC.

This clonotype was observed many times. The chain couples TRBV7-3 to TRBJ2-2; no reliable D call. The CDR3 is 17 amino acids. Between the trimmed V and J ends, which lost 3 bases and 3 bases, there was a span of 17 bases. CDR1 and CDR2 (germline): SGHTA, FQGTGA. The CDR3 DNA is TGTGCCAGCAGCTTCCACCCGGGCATGAAAGACACCGGGGAGCTGTTTTTT. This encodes CASSFHPGMKDTGELFF. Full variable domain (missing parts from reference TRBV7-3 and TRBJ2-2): GAGVSQTPSNKVTEKGKYVELRCDPISGHTALYWYRQSLGQGPEFLIYFQGTGAADDSGLPNDRFFAVRPEGSVSTLKIQRTERGDSAVYLCASSFHPGMKDTGELFFGEGSRLTVL.

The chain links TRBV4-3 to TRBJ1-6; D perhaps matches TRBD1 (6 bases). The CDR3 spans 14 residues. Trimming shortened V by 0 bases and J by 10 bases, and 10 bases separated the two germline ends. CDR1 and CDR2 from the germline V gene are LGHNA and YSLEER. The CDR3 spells CASSQDAGDSPLHF. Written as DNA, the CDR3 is TGCGCCAGCAGCCAAGATGCAGGGGACTCACCCCTCCACTTT.

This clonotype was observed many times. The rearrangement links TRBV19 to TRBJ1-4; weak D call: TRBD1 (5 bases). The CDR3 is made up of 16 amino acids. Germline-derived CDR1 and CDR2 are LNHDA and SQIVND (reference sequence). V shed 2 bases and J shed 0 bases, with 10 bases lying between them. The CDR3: CASSIRGESTNEKLFF. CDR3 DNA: TGTGCCAGTAGTATAAGAGGGGAATCAACTAATGAAAAACTGTTTTTT.

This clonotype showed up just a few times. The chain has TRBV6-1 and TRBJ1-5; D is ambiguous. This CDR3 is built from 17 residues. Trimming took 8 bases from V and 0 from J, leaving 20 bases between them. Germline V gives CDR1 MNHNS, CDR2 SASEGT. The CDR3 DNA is TGTGCCAGCTTCGGGAAGGCGCGGATTTATAGCAATCAGCCCCAGCATTTT. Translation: CASFGKARIYSNQPQHF.

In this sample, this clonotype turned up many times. The CDR3 DNA follows: TGTGCCAGCAGCAAACGAGGGTTGGGAGACACCATATATTTT. It encodes CASSKRGLGDTIYF. This chain uses TRBV7-2 with TRBJ1-3; no reliable D call. V was pared by 5 bases and J by 8 bases, with 16 bases between. Germline CDR1 and CDR2: SGHTA and FQGNSA. The CDR3 sequence is 14 residues long.

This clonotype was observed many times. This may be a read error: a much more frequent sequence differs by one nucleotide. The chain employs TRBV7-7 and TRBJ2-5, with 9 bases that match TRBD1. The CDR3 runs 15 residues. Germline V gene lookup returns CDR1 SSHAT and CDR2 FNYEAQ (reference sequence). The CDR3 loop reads CASSPGQGSQETQHF. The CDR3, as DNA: TGTGCTAGCAGCCCAGGACAGGGGAGTCAAGAGACCCAGCACTTC. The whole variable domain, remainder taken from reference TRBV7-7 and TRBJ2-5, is GAGVSQSPRYKVTKRGQDVTLRCDPISSHATLYWYQQALGQGPEFLTYFNYEAQPDKSGLPSDRFSAERPEGSISTLTIQRTEQRDSAMYRCASSPGQGSQETQHFGPGTRLLVL.

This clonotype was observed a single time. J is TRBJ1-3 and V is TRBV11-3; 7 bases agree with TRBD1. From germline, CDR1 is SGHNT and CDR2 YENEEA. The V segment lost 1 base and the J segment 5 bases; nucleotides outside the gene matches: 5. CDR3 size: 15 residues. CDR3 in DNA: TGTGCCAGCAGCTTAGTGAAGGGGGCGAGAAACACCATATATTTT. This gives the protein CASSLVKGARNTIYF.

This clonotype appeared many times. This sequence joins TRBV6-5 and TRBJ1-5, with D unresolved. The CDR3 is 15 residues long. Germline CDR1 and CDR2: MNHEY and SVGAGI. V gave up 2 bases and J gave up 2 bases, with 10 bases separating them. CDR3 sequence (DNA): TGTGCCAGCAGTTACAGGACTCCTCGCAATCAGCCCCAGCATTTT. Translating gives CASSYRTPRNQPQHF.

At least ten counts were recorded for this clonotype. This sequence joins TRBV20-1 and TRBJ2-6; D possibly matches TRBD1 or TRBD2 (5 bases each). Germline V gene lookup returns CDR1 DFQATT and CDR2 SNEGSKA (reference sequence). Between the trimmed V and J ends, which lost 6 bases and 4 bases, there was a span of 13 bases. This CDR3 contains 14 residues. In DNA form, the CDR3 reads TGCAGTGCCCGTGACGGGGCCGGGGCCAACGTCCTGACTTTC. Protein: CSARDGAGANVLTF.

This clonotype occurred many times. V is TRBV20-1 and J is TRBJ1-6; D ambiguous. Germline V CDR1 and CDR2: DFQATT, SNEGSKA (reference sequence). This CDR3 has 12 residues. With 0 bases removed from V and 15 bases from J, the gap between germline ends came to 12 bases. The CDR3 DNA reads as TGCAGTGCTAGAGATCAGGCATCCATCCTCCACTTT. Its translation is CSARDQASILHF.

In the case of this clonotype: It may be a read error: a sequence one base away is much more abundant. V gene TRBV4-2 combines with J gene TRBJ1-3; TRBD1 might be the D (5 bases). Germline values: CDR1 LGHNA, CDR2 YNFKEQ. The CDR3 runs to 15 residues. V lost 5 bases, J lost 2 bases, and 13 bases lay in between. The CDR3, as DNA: TGTGCCAGCAGCTTACAGGCAGGGACTGGAAACACCATATATTTT. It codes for CASSLQAGTGNTIYF.